Here is one T cell receptor (beta chain) with its context. What it binds is unknown. This entry comes from a study of chemoradiotherapy in HPV16-positive cancers. Study-wide results and caveats: HPV-responsive T-cell expansion during chemoradiotherapy was linked to improved recurrence-free survival in HPV16-positive patients. The functional HPV-specific definition rests on just a couple of HPV16-positive patients. Candidate HPV-specific clones and E7-related TCR motifs grew in tumor during treatment.

The CDR3 sequence is 13 residues long. V shed 5 bases and J shed 6 bases, with 14 bases lying between them. CDR1 is SGHVS, CDR2 FQNEAQ, per germline. Repertoires were generated with immunoSEQ multiplex PCR, while TCRdb's copy carries only in-frame clones and drops some. This table has some 34,000 clones, about 88% appearing once. The sample consisted of blood, taken from a patient who underwent chemoradiotherapy. The genes are TRBV7-8 and TRBJ2-7; D remains ambiguous. The sequence derives from a human donor with HPV-associated anogenital cancer. The DNA for the CDR3 is TGTGCCAGCAGCCTCAGACTTACCTCCGAGCAGTACTTC. This codes for CASSLRLTSEQYF.